This passage covers 3 T cell receptor beta chains from one sample sequenced in a study of CD8 T cells in ankylosing spondylitis. TCRdb passed the 5' RACE reads through MiXCR, listing each CDR3 protein once. The sample lists around 150,000 distinct CDR3 sequences, around a third occurring once. The sequenced sample consisted of synovial fluid, either unsorted or a sorted T cell fraction (not recorded which). Receptors were obtained from a male donor with ankylosing spondylitis.

The chain has TRBV27 and TRBJ2-2, with D possibly TRBD1 on 5 matching bases. Germline V gives CDR1 MNHEY, CDR2 SMNVEV (reference sequence). This CDR3 spans 14 amino acids. Trimming cost V 4 bases and J 4 bases, with 10 bases left between them. The CDR3 sequence: CASSSGLPTGELFF. DNA of the CDR3: TGTGCCAGCAGTTCAGGGTTACCCACCGGGGAGCTGTTTTTT.

V is TRBV28 and J is TRBJ1-3; no clear D. Germline V gene data show CDR1 as MDHEN and CDR2 as SYDVKM. Between the trimmed V and J ends, which lost 1 base and 5 bases, there was a span of 9 bases. The length of the CDR3 is 14 residues. The CDR3 DNA reads TGTGCCAGCAGTTTATTCGGGAATCGAAACACCATATATTTT. Its protein product is CASSLFGNRNTIYF.

The chain joins TRBV20-1 to TRBJ1-4; possibly TRBD1 for D (6 bases). V dropped 2 bases and J dropped 7 bases, with 11 bases sitting between them. This CDR3 has 13 residues. Germline-derived CDR1 and CDR2 are DFQATT and SNEGSKA (reference sequence). In nucleotides, the CDR3 is TGCAGTGCTAGACCAGAACAGGGTGAAAAACTGTTTTTT. Residues: CSARPEQGEKLFF.